The present TCR beta chain was sequenced within a study of blood T cells in healthy people across ages. The germline V gene has CDR1 MNHEY and CDR2 SVGAGI. V trimming: 6 bases; J trimming: 3 bases; junction bases outside the gene matches: 7. The CDR3 has 14 amino acids. Primed by a sample-barcoded 5' primer and a J-beta primer mix, a second PCR proceeded for roughly 6 to 12 cycles. MiXCR, applied by TCRdb to the 5' RACE reads, yields one record per CDR3 protein. Of approximately 780,000 distinct CDR3 sequences listed, around 25% are singletons. This clonotype was counted between two and nine times. The study recruited healthy Caucasian donors from Russia who were aged about 6 to 90. Total RNA, at least 5.5 micrograms per sample, came from PBMCs. The sample was also reused in another study, on T cells of mothers and their children. This second study says: Each 15 ul cDNA reaction used approximately 1.5 ug RNA; all RNA was used. During the second PCR, the M1S primer introduced sample barcodes along with 2-4 random nucleotides.

This chain links TRBV6-5 with TRBJ2-5; 7 bases match TRBD1. This receptor was obtained from a boy between 5 and 17 years old in good health. The sequencing sample was made of blood. The CDR3 loop reads CASSPQGMKETQYF. CDR3 nucleotide sequence: TGTGCCAGCAGCCCACAGGGGATGAAAGAGACCCAGTACTTC.